This T cell receptor (beta chain) was sequenced for a study of radiotherapy plus CTLA-4 blockade in lung cancer. On the study more broadly: In under 20% of patients, objective responses were seen; roughly 28% had disease control.

Sequencing used immunoSEQ multiplex PCR; TCRdb keeps in-frame clones, though not all of them. The data show 45,000 to 55,000 clones, roughly 80% seen once. Comments on this clone: Its antigen is not identified.

The CDR3 length is 15 residues. V was pared by 7 bases and J by 1 base, with 16 bases between. Germline CDR1 reads SGHTA; CDR2 reads FQGNSA. Focal radiation was given together with CTLA-4 blockade (ipilimumab) to patients with chemo-refractory metastatic non-small-cell lung cancer. Whole-study findings and limits: In blood, tumor-derived TCR clones expanded after radiotherapy plus ipilimumab.

This specimen was peripheral blood, taken from a patient treated with radiotherapy plus ipilimumab. This clonotype originated in a human donor with non-small cell lung cancer who had a partial response to radiotherapy plus ipilimumab. This sequence joins TRBV7-2 and TRBJ1-2; D is undetermined. In nucleotides, the CDR3 is TGTGCCAGCAATAGAGGGATCGGACTTAACTATGGCTACACCTTC. Its protein is CASNRGIGLNYGYTF.